Listed below are T cell receptor beta chains from one sample, sequenced in a study of T-cell reconstitution after alpha-beta-depleted transplantation in children. Using its own MiXCR run on the PCR reads, TCRdb lists one record per CDR3 protein. The sample lists around 380,000 distinct CDR3 sequences, roughly 11% occurring once. This material consisted of PBMCs from the stem cell graft donor, taken from the stem cell graft. The source of these receptors is a human donor who donated a stem cell graft to a child with acute myeloid leukemia. CDR3s include the opening cysteine and the closing phenylalanine or tryptophan. The D gene is left open where the match is weak. A clone size is listed for some rows: how often the clone was seen (once, few, many), or a class if it is expanded.

D gene: -
clone size: -
J gene: TRBJ2-5
V gene: TRBV20-1
CDR3 DNA: TGCAGTGCTAGAGGACAGTCCAAAGAGACCCAGTACTTC
CDR3 protein: CSARGQSKETQYF

D gene: -
clone size: many
J gene: TRBJ2-1
V gene: TRBV9
CDR3 DNA: TGTGCCAGCAGCGCCGAGATCCGGGCCACCTCCTACAATGAGCAGTTCTTC
CDR3 protein: CASSAEIRATSYNEQFF

D gene: TRBD2
clone size: -
J gene: TRBJ2-1
V gene: TRBV7-2
CDR3 DNA: TGTGCCAGCAGCAGAGGGACTAGCATATCCCTAAGTGAGCAGTTCTTC
CDR3 protein: CASSRGTSISLSEQFF

D gene: -
clone size: many
J gene: TRBJ2-3
V gene: TRBV9
CDR3 DNA: TGTGCCAGCAGCGTAGCAGGGGTGACACCGCCAGATACGCAGTATTTT
CDR3 protein: CASSVAGVTPPDTQYF

D gene: -
clone size: many
J gene: TRBJ2-1
V gene: TRBV5-1
CDR3 DNA: TGCGCCAGCAGCCCTGGAGGAAAGTTCTTGAATGAGCAGTTCTTC
CDR3 protein: CASSPGGKFLNEQFF

D gene: TRBD1
clone size: few
J gene: TRBJ2-3
V gene: TRBV19
CDR3 DNA: TGTGCCAGTAGTGACCCGGGACAGGGGAAAGCGGATACGCAGTATTTT
CDR3 protein: CASSDPGQGKADTQYF

D gene: TRBD2
clone size: few
J gene: TRBJ2-5
V gene: TRBV20-1
CDR3 DNA: TGCTGTGCTAGAGATCTCTTTGCCATAGCGGGGGGAGGAGAGACCCAGTACTTC
CDR3 protein: CCARDLFAIAGGGETQYF

D gene: TRBD1
clone size: few
J gene: TRBJ2-7
V gene: TRBV2
CDR3 DNA: TGTGCCAGGGGACAGGGGGCAAACTACGAGCAGTACTTC
CDR3 protein: CARGQGANYEQYF

D gene: -
clone size: many
J gene: TRBJ2-3
V gene: TRBV7-2
CDR3 DNA: TGTGCCAGCAGCGTCAGTCCGGGACGCACAGATACGCAGTATTTT
CDR3 protein: CASSVSPGRTDTQYF

D gene: -
clone size: -
J gene: TRBJ2-3
V gene: TRBV7-8
CDR3 DNA: TGTGCCAGCAGCTCTTACATGGGCACAGATACGCAGTATTTT
CDR3 protein: CASSSYMGTDTQYF

D gene: -
clone size: -
J gene: TRBJ1-5
V gene: TRBV6-5
CDR3 DNA: TGTGCCAGCAGTTACTCCGCATCCAGCAATCAGCCCCAGCATTTT
CDR3 protein: CASSYSASSNQPQHF